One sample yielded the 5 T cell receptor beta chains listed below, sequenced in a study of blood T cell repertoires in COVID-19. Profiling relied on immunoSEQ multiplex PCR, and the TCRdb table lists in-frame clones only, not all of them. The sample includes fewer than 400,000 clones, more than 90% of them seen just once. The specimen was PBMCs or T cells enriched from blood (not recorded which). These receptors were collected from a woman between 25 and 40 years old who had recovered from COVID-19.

The CDR3 spells CATREGGIHRGYTF. Here the CDR3 DNA reads TGTGCCACTCGTGAAGGGGGAATCCACCGAGGCTACACCTTC. The chain recombines TRBV28 with TRBJ1-2; possible D gene TRBD1, 6 bases. CDR1 is MDHEN and CDR2 is SYDVKM in the germline V gene. With 10 bases removed from V and 8 bases from J, the gap between germline ends came to 23 bases. The CDR3 has 14 amino acids.

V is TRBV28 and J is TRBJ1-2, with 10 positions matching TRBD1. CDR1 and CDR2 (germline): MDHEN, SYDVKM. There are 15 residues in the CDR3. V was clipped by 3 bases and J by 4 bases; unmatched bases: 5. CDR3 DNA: TGTGCCAGCAGTTTCGAGACAGGGGGCGTCTATGGCTACACCTTC. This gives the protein CASSFETGGVYGYTF.

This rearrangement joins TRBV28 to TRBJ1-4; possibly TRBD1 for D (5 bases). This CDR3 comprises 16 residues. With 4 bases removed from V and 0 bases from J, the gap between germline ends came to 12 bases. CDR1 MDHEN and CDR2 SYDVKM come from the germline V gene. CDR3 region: CASSSHRGATNEKLFF. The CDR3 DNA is TGTGCCAGCAGTTCCCACCGGGGGGCAACTAATGAAAAACTGTTTTTT.

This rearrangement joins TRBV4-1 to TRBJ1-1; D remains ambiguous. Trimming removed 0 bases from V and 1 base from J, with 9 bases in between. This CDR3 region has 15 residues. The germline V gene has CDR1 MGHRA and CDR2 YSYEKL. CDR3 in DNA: TGCGCCAGCAGCCAAGATCCTGCAGGGAACACTGAAGCTTTCTTT. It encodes CASSQDPAGNTEAFF.

The DNA for the CDR3 is TGTGCCAGCACCGCCTCAGGCTATGGCTACACCTTC. Its translation: CASTASGYGYTF. The J gene is TRBJ1-2, the V gene TRBV28; D unclear. This CDR3 has 12 amino acids. The V gene lost 7 bases and the J gene lost 4 bases, with 10 bases spanning the gap. Germline loops: CDR1 MDHEN, CDR2 SYDVKM.